The 8 T cell receptor beta chains below all came from one sample that was sequenced in a study of blood T cell repertoires in COVID-19. TCRdb's table, derived via immunoSEQ multiplex PCR, lists solely in-frame clones and lacks some. The data contain approximately 300,000 clones, under 95% of them seen just once; the ten biggest clones take up roughly 2.5%. Material: PBMCs or T cells enriched from blood (not recorded which). These receptors came from a man aged 55 to 70 who had recovered from COVID-19.

This clone was seen a single time. The CDR3 spells CASSSASLGPGSYNEQFF. The DNA for the CDR3 is TGTGCCAGCAGTTCGGCTAGCTTGGGCCCGGGTTCCTACAATGAGCAGTTCTTC. The chain has TRBV27 and TRBJ2-1; D is perhaps TRBD2 (5 bases). CDR3 length: 18 amino acids. The V end was cut by 4 bases, the J end by 1 base, with 20 bases between. Germline V lookup: CDR1 MNHEY, CDR2 SMNVEV (reference sequence).

In this sample, this clone turned up once. The identical CDR3 is also encoded by other nucleotide sequences in the sample. This rearrangement joins TRBV6-5 to TRBJ2-7; 8 positions agree with TRBD1. Germline V CDR1 and CDR2: MNHEY, SVGAGI. This CDR3 has 12 residues. With 6 bases clipped from V and 6 bases from J, the junction kept 4 bases outside the gene matches. CDR3 DNA: TGTGCCAGCAGGGACAGGGTTGGCGAGCAGTACTTC. It translates to CASRDRVGEQYF.

The V gene is TRBV7-3, the J gene TRBJ2-1; 7 bases map to TRBD2. J was trimmed by 6 bases and V by 1 base; bases with no gene match: 9. This CDR3 has 16 residues. Germline V gene data show CDR1 as SGHTA and CDR2 as FQGTGA. As DNA, the CDR3 is TGTGCCAGCAGCTTAATGGGGCGGGAGCTTCGCAATGAGCAGTTCTTC. It specifies CASSLMGRELRNEQFF.

The V gene is TRBV2, the J gene TRBJ1-1; D may be TRBD1 (6 bases). The CDR3 runs to 15 residues. The V end lost 7 bases, the J end lost 4 bases, and 19 bases lay between the germline ends. Germline V gene lookup returns CDR1 SNHLY and CDR2 FYNNEI. For the CDR3, the DNA is TGTGCCAGCATCTTAAGTCCAGGGGTAACCACTGAAGCTTTCTTT. Translation gives CASILSPGVTTEAFF.

This chain uses TRBV9 with TRBJ2-3; TRBD1 is a possible D gene (6 bases). This CDR3 has 14 amino acids. Trimming took 3 bases from V and 8 from J, leaving 16 bases between them. CDR1 and CDR2 from the germline V gene are SGDLS and YYNGEE. The CDR3 spells CASSDQGKVGTQYF. For the CDR3, the DNA is TGTGCCAGCAGCGATCAGGGGAAAGTAGGTACGCAGTATTTT.

The rearrangement links TRBV6-4 to TRBJ2-1; 11 bases map to TRBD2. CDR1 is MRHNA, CDR2 SNTAGT, per germline. This CDR3 is 15 amino acids long. J was trimmed by 6 bases and V by 1 base; bases with no gene match: 2. CDR3 loop: CASSDLAGGFNEQFF. The DNA of the CDR3 is TGTGCCAGCAGTGACTTAGCGGGAGGGTTCAATGAGCAGTTCTTC.

The J gene is TRBJ1-2, the V gene TRBV18; TRBD1 aligns across 8 bases. Trimming took 2 bases from V and 2 from J; bases not matched to a gene: 7. The V gene's germline CDR1 is KGHSH and CDR2 LQKENI. CDR3 length: 16 residues. The CDR3 DNA follows: TGTGCCAGCTCACCAGGCGGGACAGGAGGAAACTATGGCTACACCTTC. Translation: CASSPGGTGGNYGYTF.

The V and J genes are TRBV25-1 and TRBJ2-5; D ambiguous. The CDR3 has 13 residues. V was pared by 6 bases and J by 5 bases, with 13 bases between. The V gene's germline CDR1 is MGHDK and CDR2 SYGVNS. The chain's CDR3 is CASRVPVTETQYF. DNA for the CDR3: TGTGCCAGCAGGGTACCGGTCACGGAGACCCAGTACTTC.